This TCR beta chain was found in a study of T cells after yellow fever vaccination. One entry per CDR3 protein, called by TCRdb with MiXCR from the 5' RACE reads. The profile covers under 550,000 distinct CDR3 sequences, with just over 20% appearing a single time and roughly 16% taken by the ten largest. The CDR3 is made up of 14 amino acids. Trimming removed 11 bases at V and 4 bases at J, with 20 bases between. Per germline, CDR1 ENHRY and CDR2 SYGVKD. The source was PBMCs, collected roughly 23 days after the first yellow fever vaccination. The genes are TRBV10-3 and TRBJ1-1; D call uncertain. The sequence was obtained from a man aged 18 to 29 who received the YFV17D yellow fever vaccine. The CDR3, as DNA: TGTGCCGCCGCCACTGATTCTCTGCCCACTGAAGCTTTCTTT. It translates to CAAATDSLPTEAFF.